A single count supports the clone carrying this T cell receptor beta chain. Its antigen is as yet unknown. CDR1 and CDR2 (germline): SEHNR, FQNEAQ (reference sequence). V was pared by 5 bases and J by 1 base, with 12 bases between. The CDR3 runs 15 residues. This record belongs to a study of shared clonotypes between healthy human individuals. Study-wide findings and caveats: It was only blood that was sampled, and tissue repertoires likely differ. With a few donors compared, 4.5% to 6.5% of naive CD4 clonotypes were shared.

All donors were Caucasian adults living in Nashville, Tennessee. Sequenced by immunoSEQ multiplex PCR; TCRdb stores in-frame clones only, minus some. The sample lists 2 million to 3 million clones; roughly 93% were seen once. Sequencing input: naive CD4+ T cells from PBMCs. Sample subset: CD45RA+ positively selected. J is TRBJ2-1 and V is TRBV7-9; no definite D call. The TCR comes from a man younger than 30 in good health. Some clones in this sample may be carry-over from other donors' samples. The CDR3 loop is CASSISAISYNEQFF. CDR3 bases: TGTGCCAGCAGCATTAGTGCTATTTCCTACAATGAGCAGTTCTTC.